The 8 T cell receptor beta chains in this list originate from one sample, sequenced in a study of cytomegalovirus exposure and HLA in healthy donors. Profiled with immunoSEQ multiplex PCR; TCRdb holds only in-frame clones, not every one. This sample has fewer than 400,000 clones, with just over 85% found just once. Sequenced material: PBMCs. The source of these receptors is a woman aged 18-35 years in good health and CMV-seronegative.

The chain links TRBV2 to TRBJ2-7; 11 nucleotides match TRBD2. Germline V CDR1 and CDR2: SNHLY, FYNNEI. This CDR3 region has 14 residues. V dropped 7 bases and J dropped 4; count of bases not matched to a gene: 6. In DNA form, the CDR3 reads TGTGCCAGCACCGGGACTAGCGGTTTTTACGAGCAGTACTTC. It specifies CASTGTSGFYEQYF.

V and J are TRBV9 and TRBJ1-4, with 7 bases aligning to TRBD1. This CDR3 has 15 amino acids. Germline V lookup: CDR1 SGDLS, CDR2 YYNGEE. The V gene end was trimmed by 0 bases and the J gene end by 4 bases; junction bases not matched to a gene: 3. The CDR3 sequence is CASSVGGQLNEKLFF. CDR3 nucleotide sequence: TGTGCCAGCAGCGTAGGGGGACAGCTTAATGAAAAACTGTTTTTT.

The chain combines TRBV6-1 with TRBJ1-1; D unresolved. Trimming pared 6 bases from V and 1 base from J, leaving 9 bases between. This CDR3 has 13 amino acids. The germline V gene encodes CDR1 MNHNS and CDR2 SASEGT. The CDR3 loop is CASSGRWNTEAFF. In nucleotides, the CDR3 is TGTGCCAGCAGCGGGAGATGGAACACTGAAGCTTTCTTT.

In nucleotides, the CDR3 is TGCGCCAGCAGCTTAACGACTAGCGGTAGTTCCTCCTACAATGAGCAGTTCTTC. Its protein product is CASSLTTSGSSSYNEQFF. The gene calls are TRBV5-1 and TRBJ2-1, with 9 nucleotides matching TRBD2. Germline CDR1 and CDR2: SGHRS and YFSETQ. The CDR3 spans 18 residues. V shed 2 bases, J shed 0 bases, and the junction held 9 bases outside the gene matches.

This clone was seen only a few times. V usage is TRBV10-3 and J usage is TRBJ2-2; TRBD2 agrees at 11 bases. Trimming removed 2 bases from V and 1 base from J; junction bases left unmatched: 3. The CDR3 extends over 17 amino acids. CDR1 is ENHRY and CDR2 is SYGVKD in the germline V gene. The CDR3 nucleotides are TGTGCCATCAGTGAGGGAGGGACTAGCGGGAACACCGGGGAGCTGTTTTTT. Protein: CAISEGGTSGNTGELFF.

This clone was seen once. The junction differs from germline at one of its ends, possibly a read error. The chain is built from TRBV6-5 and TRBJ1-5, with no clear D. CDR1 and CDR2 from the germline V gene are MNHEY and SVGAGI. CDR3 length equals 13 residues. CDR3 bases: TGTGCCAGCAGTTATCAAATTGATCAGGCCCAGCATTTT. Its protein is CASSYQIDQAQHF.

This chain joins TRBV6-5 and TRBJ2-2; D ambiguous. Looked up from germline, CDR1 is MNHEY and CDR2 is SVGAGI. There are 15 residues in the CDR3. Trimming shortened V by 5 bases and J by 0 bases, and 10 bases separated the two germline ends. This chain's CDR3 is CASSRTNPNTGELFF. CDR3 DNA: TGTGCCAGCAGTCGTACAAATCCGAACACCGGGGAGCTGTTTTTT.

The chain links TRBV19 to TRBJ1-5; D may be TRBD1 (5 bases). Germline V lookup: CDR1 LNHDA, CDR2 SQIVND (reference sequence). This CDR3 has 14 amino acids. Trimming took 5 bases from V and 10 from J, leaving 18 bases between them. The CDR3: CASSVGQGHRPQHF. CDR3 nucleotide sequence: TGTGCCAGTAGTGTCGGGCAGGGTCATCGACCCCAGCATTTT.